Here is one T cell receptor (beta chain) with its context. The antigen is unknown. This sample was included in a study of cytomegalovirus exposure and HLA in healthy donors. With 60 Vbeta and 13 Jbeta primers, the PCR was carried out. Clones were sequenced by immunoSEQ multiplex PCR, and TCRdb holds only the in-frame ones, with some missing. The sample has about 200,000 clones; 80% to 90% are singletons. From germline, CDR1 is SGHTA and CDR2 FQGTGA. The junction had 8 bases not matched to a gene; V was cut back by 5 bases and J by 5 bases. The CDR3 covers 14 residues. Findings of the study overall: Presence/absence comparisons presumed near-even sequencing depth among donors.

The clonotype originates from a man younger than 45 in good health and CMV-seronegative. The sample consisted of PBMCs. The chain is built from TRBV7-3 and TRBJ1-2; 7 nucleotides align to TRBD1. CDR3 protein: CASSEGAGGYGYTF. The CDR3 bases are TGTGCCAGCAGCGAGGGGGCAGGGGGATATGGCTACACCTTC. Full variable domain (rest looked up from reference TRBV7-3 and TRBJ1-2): GAGVSQTPSNKVTEKGKYVELRCDPISGHTALYWYRQSLGQGPEFLIYFQGTGAADDSGLPNDRFFAVRPEGSVSTLKIQRTERGDSAVYLCASSEGAGGYGYTFGSGTRLTVV.